A single sample is the source of the 26 T cell receptor beta chains below, sequenced in a study of CD8+ T cells in alopecia areata. cDNA reverse transcribed from extracted RNA served as the sequencing template. Measured with immunoSEQ multiplex PCR; TCRdb has only the in-frame clones, and not every one. The repertoire consists of under 350,000 clones, none detected only once. Pooled cells of cutaneous lymph node origin were sorted on CD4, CD8alpha, NKG2D, NKG2ACE and other markers. Material: CD4+ T cells sorted from a lymph node. Receptors originate from a C3H/HeJ mouse with alopecia areata. For this mouse line, the MHC haplotype is H2-k.

As concerns this clone: Gene and germline names: mouse. The missing CDR3 end, 4 residues past where the read stops, is filled in from the germline J gene. This chain connects TRBV19 to TRBJ2-1, with TRBD1 identical over 7 bases. CDR1 FNHDT and CDR2 SITEND come from the germline V gene (reference sequence). This CDR3 has 14 residues. The DNA read from the CDR3 is TGTGCCAGCAGTATAGGGGACAGTCGGGCT. Protein product: CASSIGDSRA. The whole CDR3 protein is CASSIGDSRAEQFF.

A note on this clone: The gene names here belong to mouse. The read is 4 residues too short to cover the CDR3 end, so that end is filled in from the germline J gene. The sample holds other DNA sequences that translate to the same CDR3. V and J are TRBV13-1 and TRBJ1-2; 8 positions match TRBD1. J gave up 3 bases and V 1 base, and 2 bases lay outside the gene matches. CDR1 is NSHNY and CDR2 is SYGAGN in the germline V gene. The CDR3 is made up of 14 amino acids. The covered CDR3 bases are TGTGCCAGCAGTGATACAGGGGGAGACTCC. It yields the protein CASSDTGGDS. From start to end, the CDR3 is CASSDTGGDSDYTF.

This clone was seen a few times. Gene labels here are mouse ones. The read finishes 4 residues shy of the CDR3 end, and the germline J gene is used to complete it. This rearrangement joins TRBV1 to TRBJ2-5; D is perhaps TRBD1 (5 bases). The CDR3 extends over 13 amino acids. From germline, CDR1 is NSQYPW and CDR2 LRSPGD (reference sequence). The part of the CDR3 DNA that was read is TGCACCTGCAGTGGAGGGGATGGGGAC. Translated, it gives CTCSGGDGD. The whole CDR3 protein is CTCSGGDGDTQYF.

Concerning this clone itself: The genes are named according to mouse. The read ends 4 residues before the CDR3 terminus; that terminus is restored from the germline J gene. This rearrangement joins TRBV13-3 to TRBJ2-3, with TRBD2 identical over 7 bases. With V trimmed by 6 bases and J by 0 bases, 7 bases remained unmatched. CDR3 length: 15 amino acids. Germline V gene lookup returns CDR1 NNHDY and CDR2 SYVADS. The covered CDR3 bases are TGTGCCAGCAATCCAGACTGGGCAAGTGCAGAA. Translating it yields CASNPDWASAE. From start to end, the CDR3 is CASNPDWASAETLYF.

Comment on this clone: The gene symbols are mouse symbols. The CDR3 end is not reached by the read, which stops 4 residues before it; the germline J gene fills it in. The V call is TRBV1, the J call TRBJ2-4; 10 bases line up with TRBD2. Germline V gene lookup returns CDR1 NSQYPW and CDR2 LRSPGD (reference sequence). The CDR3 extends over 14 amino acids. Incomplete CDR3 DNA: TGCACCTGCAGTGTGACTGGGGGGAAAAAC. Amino acids: CTCSVTGGKN. The CDR3 in full is CTCSVTGGKNTLYF.

On this clone itself: Mouse germline and gene names are used. The read finishes 4 residues shy of the CDR3 end, and the germline J gene is used to complete it. This same CDR3 is encoded by further DNA sequences in the sample. The rearrangement joins TRBV13-1 to TRBJ2-3; TRBD1 is a possible D gene (6 bases). V gave up 5 bases and J gave up 0 bases, with 7 bases separating them. CDR1 and CDR2 from the germline V gene are NSHNY and SYGAGN. CDR3 length: 13 residues. The covered CDR3 bases are TGTGCCAGCAGGCAGGGGAGTGCAGAA. Amino acids: CASRQGSAE. The whole CDR3 protein reads CASRQGSAETLYF.

As to this clone: The listed genes are named as in mouse. Read coverage stops 4 residues before the CDR3 terminus; the germline J gene supplies the remainder. The rearrangement joins TRBV13-3 to TRBJ2-1; 11 bases fit TRBD2. CDR1 is NNHDY, CDR2 SYVADS, per germline. The CDR3 contains 15 residues. CDR3 DNA, as far as it was read: TGTGCCAGCAGTCCCACTGGGGGGGCGCGAGCT. It translates to CASSPTGGARA. The whole CDR3 sequence reads CASSPTGGARAEQFF.

This clone has just a few counts. Mouse germline and gene names are used. The read is 4 residues too short to cover the CDR3 end, so that end is filled in from the germline J gene. At the DNA level, this CDR3 is encoded by other sequences in the same sample as well. The chain links TRBV1 to TRBJ2-3; 8 bases agree with TRBD1. This CDR3 spans 15 amino acids. Germline V CDR1 and CDR2: NSQYPW, LRSPGD (reference sequence). Trimming at V came to 1 base and at J to 2 bases, leaving 2 bases not matched to a gene. The CDR3 bases that were read are TGCACCTGCAGTGCAGGGACAGGGTTTGCAGAA. It specifies CTCSAGTGFAE. The whole CDR3 sequence is CTCSAGTGFAETLYF.

Comments on this clone: Gene names refer to mouse genes. The read terminates 4 residues before the CDR3 end, so the remaining end is supplied by the germline J gene. This specimen includes other DNA sequences encoding the same CDR3. This chain uses TRBV19 with TRBJ2-7, with TRBD2 identical over 7 bases. CDR1 FNHDT and CDR2 SITEND come from the germline V gene (reference sequence). This CDR3 has 13 amino acids. The CDR3 loop reads CASSMAGGYEQYF. Incomplete CDR3 DNA: TGTGCCAGCAGTATGGCTGGGGGATAT.

In regard to this clone: Gene labels here are mouse ones. The read terminates 4 residues ahead of where the CDR3 ends, so the germline J gene completes it. This sample also contains other DNA sequences that code for the same CDR3. The chain is built from TRBV19 and TRBJ2-3; D remains ambiguous. This CDR3 comprises 15 residues. Germline V gives CDR1 FNHDT, CDR2 SITEND (reference sequence). V lost 0 bases and J 0 bases, leaving 8 bases between the germline ends. Partial CDR3 DNA: TGTGCCAGCAGTATAGGGGGTCCTAGTGCAGAA. Protein: CASSIGGPSAE. The full CDR3 is CASSIGGPSAETLYF. Full variable domain (missing parts from reference TRBV19 and TRBJ2-3): GGIITQTPKFLIGQEGQKLTLKCQQNFNHDTMYWYRQDSGKGLRLIYYSITENDLQKGDLSEGYDASREKKSSFSLTVTSAQKNEMAVFLCASSIGGPSAETLYFGSGTRLTVL.

Comment on this clone: Gene names denote mouse genes. The CDR3 extends 4 residues past the end of the read, so its final part is completed from the germline J gene. V usage is TRBV5 and J usage is TRBJ2-5; 8 nucleotides align to TRBD1. CDR3 length equals 16 residues. Germline assignment: CDR1 LGHNA and CDR2 YNLKQL (reference sequence). Here the CDR3 reads CASSQETRTGRDTQYF. The DNA read from the CDR3 is TGTGCCAGCAGCCAAGAAACCCGGACAGGGAGGGAC.

On this clone itself: The germline and genes are mouse ones. The read is 4 residues too short to cover the CDR3 end, so that end is filled in from the germline J gene. The rearrangement uses TRBV13-2 and TRBJ2-7; 9 bases align to TRBD2. The CDR3 contains 14 residues. The germline V gene encodes CDR1 NNHNN and CDR2 SYGAGS (reference sequence). Partial CDR3 DNA: TGTGCCAGCGGTGATGCTTGGGGGGGCGAT. Protein product: CASGDAWGGD. The entire CDR3 reads CASGDAWGGDEQYF.

This clone was seen a handful of times. Mouse gene names and germline throughout. The CDR3 loop reads CASGDVLGNNYAEQFF. The part of the CDR3 DNA that was read is TGTGCCAGCGGTGATGTGCTGGGCAATAACTATGCT. The rearrangement joins TRBV13-2 to TRBJ2-1; a weak D match, TRBD2 (5 bases). The read comes to an end 4 residues before the CDR3 does, leaving the germline J gene to fill in the end. The V gene lost 0 bases and the J gene lost 0 bases, with 10 bases spanning the gap. CDR1 NNHNN and CDR2 SYGAGS come from the germline V gene (reference sequence). The CDR3 is made up of 16 amino acids.

This clone has more than one count but fewer than ten. Genes and germline come from the mouse. Read data end 4 residues before the CDR3 end; the end is taken from the germline J gene. V is TRBV19 and J is TRBJ2-3; tentative D call: TRBD2 (6 bases). Per the germline V gene, CDR1 is FNHDT and CDR2 is SITEND (reference sequence). The CDR3 sequence is 13 residues long. V gave up 4 bases and J gave up 2 bases, with 8 bases separating them. The CDR3 reads CASSGGFAETLYF. The part of the CDR3 DNA that was read is TGTGCCAGCAGTGGGGGGTTTGCAGAA.

About this clone: Gene names refer to mouse genes. The read ends 4 residues before the CDR3 terminus; that terminus is restored from the germline J gene. This chain joins TRBV13-3 and TRBJ2-4; 10 bases map to TRBD2. The CDR3 covers 15 residues. Germline values: CDR1 NNHDY, CDR2 SYVADS. The sequenced CDR3 bases are TGTGCCAGCAGTGATCCCACTGGGGGGGAAAAC. It translates to CASSDPTGGEN. The complete CDR3 reads CASSDPTGGENTLYF.

In its sample, this clone was seen a few times. Gene labels here are mouse ones. The read ends 3 residues shy of where the CDR3 ends; the end is completed using the germline J gene. V usage is TRBV1 and J usage is TRBJ1-6, with 10 bases fitting TRBD1. TRBJ1-6 has ORF status, its function being uncertain. The length of the CDR3 is 17 residues. Germline V gene data show CDR1 as NSQYPW and CDR2 as LRSPGD (reference sequence). V gave up 0 bases and J gave up 7 bases; unmatched junction bases: 6. CDR3 residues: CTCSAERQGAENSPLYF. CDR3 bases read: TGCACCTGCAGTGCAGAGAGACAGGGGGCGGAGAATTCGCCC.

Remarks on this clone: Germline and genes here are mouse. Read data end 4 residues before the CDR3 end; the end is taken from the germline J gene. The J gene is TRBJ2-3, the V gene TRBV5; TRBD1 agrees at 8 bases. From germline, CDR1 is LGHNA and CDR2 YNLKQL (reference sequence). The length of the CDR3 is 18 residues. V dropped 0 bases and J dropped 0; count of bases not matched to a gene: 8. CDR3 protein: CASSQDRTGRGSAETLYF. The part of the CDR3 DNA that was read is TGTGCCAGCAGCCAAGATAGGACAGGGAGGGGTAGTGCAGAA.

A few counts support this clone. Gene names are mouse gene names. The CDR3 reads CASSDAGENTGQLYF. Incomplete CDR3 DNA: TGTGCCAGCAGTGATGCAGGGGAAAACACCGGG. The chain recombines TRBV13-1 with TRBJ2-2, with a weak D call TRBD1 (6 bases). The sequenced fragment ends 4 residues before the CDR3 boundary, so the rest is inferred from the germline J gene. V lost 0 bases, J lost 1 base, and 7 bases lay in between. The CDR3 runs 15 residues. Germline lookup yields CDR1 NSHNY and CDR2 SYGAGN.

For this clone: Mouse germline and gene names are used. The read gets to within 4 residues of the CDR3 end, and the germline J gene fills in the rest. The chain joins TRBV13-2 to TRBJ2-5; 11 bases fit TRBD2. The trim removed 3 bases at V and 0 bases at J, leaving 3 bases unmatched. This CDR3 spans 16 amino acids. CDR1 and CDR2 (germline): NNHNN, SYGAGS (reference sequence). The part of the CDR3 DNA that was read is TGTGCCAGCGGTGCCGGGACTGGGGGTAACCAAGAC. Its translation is CASGAGTGGNQD. The CDR3 in full is CASGAGTGGNQDTQYF.

Notes on this clone: Any gene name here is a mouse gene name. The CDR3 end is not reached by the read, which stops 4 residues before it; the germline J gene fills it in. The identical CDR3 is also encoded by other nucleotide sequences in the sample. The chain uses TRBV13-1 and TRBJ1-1; the match to TRBD1 covers 11 bases. CDR1 and CDR2 (germline): NSHNY, SYGAGN. The CDR3 is 14 residues long. The CDR3 reads CASSRGQGGTEVFF. CDR3 DNA (partial): TGTGCCAGCAGTAGGGGACAGGGGGGGACA.

This clone has a handful of counts. Gene names are mouse gene names. Read coverage stops 4 residues before the CDR3 terminus; the germline J gene supplies the remainder. The J gene is TRBJ2-7, the V gene TRBV5; 8 nucleotides agree with TRBD2. The CDR3 length is 14 residues. Germline assignment: CDR1 LGHNA and CDR2 YNLKQL (reference sequence). V shed 2 bases, J shed 2 bases, and the junction held 2 bases outside the gene matches. CDR3 residues: CASSQKLGAYEQYF. The sequenced CDR3 bases are TGTGCCAGCAGCCAAAAACTGGGGGCCTAT.

This clone has just a few counts. A far larger clone lies a single base away; this is likely a read error. Gene names refer to mouse genes. The read stops 4 residues short of the end of the CDR3; the missing end is completed from the germline J gene. The sample carries other DNA sequences with the same CDR3. The chain combines TRBV13-3 with TRBJ1-2; D unresolved. The CDR3 has 14 amino acids. Germline V CDR1 and CDR2: NNHDY, SYVADS. V was shortened by 0 bases and J by 0 bases, with 6 bases between the two germline ends. The covered CDR3 bases are TGTGCCAGCAGTGATGCAACAGCAAACTCC. It specifies CASSDATANS. The entire CDR3 protein is CASSDATANSDYTF.

This clone was recorded a few times. This may arise from a read error, as a much more abundant clone is one base away. Gene names are the mouse ones. The read gets to within 4 residues of the CDR3 end, and the germline J gene fills in the rest. V gene TRBV13-3 combines with J gene TRBJ1-2, with 8 bases matching TRBD1. The CDR3 covers 14 residues. J was trimmed by 3 bases and V by 3 bases; bases with no gene match: 4. CDR1 is NNHDY and CDR2 is SYVADS in the germline V gene. Partial CDR3 DNA: TGTGCCAGCAGTGGGACAGGGTGGGACTCC. Amino acid sequence: CASSGTGWDS. The entire CDR3 protein reads CASSGTGWDSDYTF.

Regarding this clone: The gene symbols are mouse symbols. The CDR3 end falls 4 residues outside the read, so it is completed with the germline J gene. V is TRBV13-3 and J is TRBJ2-7; 8 bases line up with TRBD2. The CDR3 runs 14 residues. The V gene's germline CDR1 is NNHDY and CDR2 SYVADS. J gave up 0 bases and V 5 bases, and 4 bases lay outside the gene matches. Incomplete CDR3 DNA: TGTGCCAGCAGAGTTACTGGGGGCTCCTAT. Encoded protein: CASRVTGGSY. The entire CDR3 protein is CASRVTGGSYEQYF.

Comments on this clone: The listed genes are named as in mouse. The CDR3 end falls 4 residues outside the read, so it is completed with the germline J gene. The gene calls are TRBV19 and TRBJ2-5, with 10 bases aligning to TRBD1. The germline gives CDR1 FNHDT, CDR2 SITEND (reference sequence). This CDR3 spans 14 amino acids. Partial CDR3 DNA: TGTGCCAGCAGTTCCGGGACAGGGGAGGAC. It specifies CASSSGTGED. The entire CDR3 protein is CASSSGTGEDTQYF.

This clone has a handful of counts. Mouse gene names and germline throughout. The CDR3 end falls 4 residues outside the read, so it is completed with the germline J gene. This chain links TRBV14 with TRBJ2-5, with 8 bases aligning to TRBD1. Per the germline V gene, CDR1 is SGHDT and CDR2 is FRDEAV. V gave up 3 bases and J gave up 2 bases; unmatched junction bases: 2. The CDR3 sequence is 14 residues long. The CDR3 loop reads CASSYRGIQDTQYF. CDR3 DNA, as far as it was read: TGTGCCAGCAGTTACAGGGGGATCCAAGAC.